A single sample gave rise to the 24 T cell receptor beta chains below, sequenced in a study of STAT5B mutations in CD4+ large granular lymphocyte leukemia. TCRdb's copy holds only in-frame clones and misses some; the assay was immunoSEQ multiplex PCR. The table includes tens of thousands of clones, 65% to 85% detected once. Material for sequencing was CD4+ T cells from blood buffy coats. The receptors derive from a human donor in good health.

The V and J genes are TRBV7-9 and TRBJ1-1; D is possibly TRBD1 (5 bases). Per the germline V gene, CDR1 is SEHNR and CDR2 is FQNEAQ (reference sequence). The CDR3 consists of 15 residues. The V and J ends lost 3 bases and 1 base respectively, with 12 bases between them. The CDR3 loop reads CASSFGGGRNTEAFF. The CDR3 DNA follows: TGTGCCAGCAGCTTTGGGGGGGGAAGGAACACTGAAGCTTTCTTT.

The V and J genes are TRBV13 and TRBJ2-3; possibly TRBD1 or TRBD2 for D (6 bases each). Germline V gene lookup returns CDR1 PRHDT and CDR2 FYEKMQ (reference sequence). The CDR3 loop spans 15 amino acids. Trimming removed 2 bases from V and 6 bases from J, with 15 bases in between. CDR3 region: CASSLMRGAQDTQYF. The CDR3 DNA is TGTGCCAGCAGCTTAATGAGGGGGGCTCAGGATACGCAGTATTTT.

The J gene is TRBJ1-1, the V gene TRBV6-1; a possible D gene is TRBD1 (5 bases). Trimming took off 2 bases at V and 6 bases at J, with 13 bases between the two ends. The CDR3 extends over 14 amino acids. Germline lookup yields CDR1 MNHNS and CDR2 SASEGT. The CDR3 sequence is CASSERGRTSEAFF. The CDR3 DNA sequence: TGTGCCAGCAGTGAAAGGGGAAGGACCTCTGAAGCTTTCTTT.

This chain joins TRBV6-4 and TRBJ1-5; 8 nucleotides match TRBD1. Trimming removed 2 bases from V and 7 bases from J; junction bases left unmatched: 10. Germline CDR1 and CDR2: MRHNA and SNTAGT. This CDR3 contains 16 residues. The CDR3 DNA reads as TGTGCCAGCAGTGACCAAAGGACAGGGCTTGAGCAGCCCCAGCATTTT. Amino acids: CASSDQRTGLEQPQHF.

V is TRBV5-8 and J is TRBJ2-1; D is ambiguous. Trimming cost V 0 bases and J 9 bases, with 7 bases left between them. The CDR3 runs to 12 residues. Germline CDR1 and CDR2: SGHTS and YDEGEE. This chain's CDR3 is CASSLARGEQFF. The CDR3 nucleotides are TGTGCCAGCAGCTTGGCCCGTGGTGAGCAGTTCTTC. Full variable domain (remainder filled in from reference TRBV5-8 and TRBJ2-1): EAGVTQSPTHLIKTRGQQATLRCSPISGHTSVYWYQQALGLGLQFLLWYDEGEERNRGNFPPRFSGRQFPNYSSELNVNALELEDSALYLCASSLARGEQFFGPGTRLTVL.

The chain combines TRBV2 with TRBJ1-3; TRBD1 matches at 7 bases. Germline V gene lookup returns CDR1 SNHLY and CDR2 FYNNEI. Trimming removed 6 bases from V and 2 bases from J; junction bases left unmatched: 10. There are 16 residues in the CDR3. CDR3 in DNA: TGTGCCAGCAGCGAACTCCAGGGGGTAGCTGGAAACACCATATATTTT. It encodes CASSELQGVAGNTIYF. The entire variable domain, with the rest obtained from reference TRBV2 and TRBJ1-3, is as follows: EPEVTQTPSHQVTQMGQEVILRCVPISNHLYFYWYRQILGQKVEFLVSFYNNEISEKSEIFDDQFSVERPDGSNFTLKIRSTKLEDSAMYFCASSELQGVAGNTIYFGEGSWLTVV.

The chain joins TRBV29-1 to TRBJ2-5, with a tentative D call TRBD2 (5 bases). Gene TRBJ2-7 matches the end of the DNA better, so the J call may be wrong. The CDR3 length is 15 residues. Germline loops: CDR1 SQVTM, CDR2 ANQGSEA. The CDR3 DNA reads TGCAGCGTCCAGCGCGCGAGCGGTCCCTCCTACGAGCAGTACTTC. Protein product: CSVQRASGPSYEQYF.

The chain employs TRBV5-1 and TRBJ2-7, with 7 bases aligning to TRBD1. The CDR3 is made up of 16 amino acids. Trimming cost V 10 bases and J 2 bases; bases outside gene matches: 18. CDR1 and CDR2 from the germline V gene are SGHRS and YFSETQ. CDR3 nucleotide sequence: TGCGCCTCAACAAGGGGGCAGGGGTTCGCGACCTACGAGCAGTACTTC. Translating gives CASTRGQGFATYEQYF.

The rearrangement uses TRBV21-1 and TRBJ2-7; the table's TRBD2 call for D was not verified on the DNA. TRBV21-1 is annotated as a pseudogene. The CDR3 sequence is 16 residues long. The CDR3 loop reads CASSKADIAGSYEQYF. In nucleotides, the CDR3 is TGTGCCAGCAGCAAAGCTGATATTGCGGGGTCCTACGAGCAGTACTTC.

This chain connects TRBV2 to TRBJ2-5; no reliable D call. The germline V gene encodes CDR1 SNHLY and CDR2 FYNNEI. This CDR3 has 13 amino acids. Trimming took off 0 bases at V and 7 bases at J, with 9 bases between the two ends. CDR3 in DNA: TGTGCCAGCAGTGAAGCGTCACTTCGGACCCAGTACTTC. Translated, it gives CASSEASLRTQYF. Full variable domain (missing parts from reference TRBV2 and TRBJ2-5): EPEVTQTPSHQVTQMGQEVILRCVPISNHLYFYWYRQILGQKVEFLVSFYNNEISEKSEIFDDQFSVERPDGSNFTLKIRSTKLEDSAMYFCASSEASLRTQYFGPGTRLLVL.

The chain combines TRBV4-3 with TRBJ1-1, with D perhaps matching TRBD1 (5 bases). This CDR3 is 15 amino acids long. CDR1 is LGHNA, CDR2 YSLEER, per germline. V was trimmed by 0 bases and J by 5 bases, leaving 13 bases between them. CDR3 coding DNA: TGCGCCAGCAGCCAAGAGGGATGGGGGAAGACTGAAGCTTTCTTT. Encoded protein: CASSQEGWGKTEAFF.

The chain carries TRBV14 and TRBJ1-4; 7 bases align to TRBD1. Germline V gives CDR1 SGHDN, CDR2 FVKESK. This CDR3 region has 14 residues. V shed 5 bases and J 7 bases; nucleotides not matched to a gene: 7. The CDR3 DNA reads as TGTGCCAGCAGCACACAGGGGAGGGGTGAAAAACTGTTTTTT. This encodes CASSTQGRGEKLFF.

The rearrangement joins TRBV9 to TRBJ2-3; 9 positions agree with TRBD2. The V gene end was trimmed by 4 bases and the J gene end by 2 bases; junction bases not matched to a gene: 5. CDR1 and CDR2 from the germline V gene are SGDLS and YYNGEE. This CDR3 comprises 15 residues. CDR3 in DNA: TGTGCCAGCAGCCACGGGACTAGCCCCACAGATACGCAGTATTTT. As protein: CASSHGTSPTDTQYF.

The V call is TRBV19, the J call TRBJ2-6; possibly TRBD1 for D (5 bases). The CDR3 is 13 amino acids. Looked up from germline, CDR1 is LNHDA and CDR2 is SQIVND (reference sequence). The CDR3 region is CGSQDSGANVLTF. As DNA, the CDR3 is TGTGGTTCACAGGACTCTGGGGCCAACGTCCTGACTTTC.

The V gene is TRBV18, the J gene TRBJ1-5; 9 bases are a match to TRBD1. Germline V gives CDR1 KGHSH, CDR2 LQKENI. V dropped 4 bases and J dropped 0; count of bases not matched to a gene: 10. This CDR3 comprises 18 residues. DNA of the CDR3: TGTGCCAGCTCACTGGGACAGGGAATAGGGAATAGCAATCAGCCCCAGCATTTT. Its protein product is CASSLGQGIGNSNQPQHF.

The chain employs TRBV10-2 and TRBJ2-6; 9 nucleotides agree with TRBD1. This CDR3 spans 17 amino acids. J lost 0 bases, V lost 6 bases, and 6 bases had no gene match. The V gene's germline CDR1 is WSHSY and CDR2 SAAADI. In DNA, the CDR3 is TGCGCCAGCAGACCCGGGACAGGGACCTCTGGGGCCAACGTCCTGACTTTC. It translates to CASRPGTGTSGANVLTF.

V is TRBV5-6 and J is TRBJ2-7, with TRBD1 matching over 7 bases. The CDR3 has 17 residues. The germline gives CDR1 SGHDT, CDR2 YYEEEE. V shed 2 bases, J shed 0 bases, and the junction held 11 bases outside the gene matches. As DNA, the CDR3 is TGTGCCAGCAGCTTTGGGGCCTCAGGACAGGTCTCCTACGAGCAGTACGTC. Amino acids: CASSFGASGQVSYEQYV.

The rearrangement joins TRBV6-5 to TRBJ1-5, with D possibly being TRBD1 (6 bases). This CDR3 region has 15 residues. The germline V and J ends were trimmed by 5 bases and 5 bases, with 16 bases remaining between them. Germline V CDR1 and CDR2: MNHEY, SVGAGI. CDR3 protein: CASSRGGTLHQPQHF. The CDR3 DNA sequence: TGTGCCAGCAGTAGAGGGGGGACCCTCCATCAGCCCCAGCATTTT.

This sequence joins TRBV19 and TRBJ1-4; 12 nucleotides line up with TRBD1. This CDR3 contains 15 residues. V trimming: 5 bases; J trimming: 8 bases; junction bases outside the gene matches: 6. The germline V gene encodes CDR1 LNHDA and CDR2 SQIVND (reference sequence). CDR3: CASSGGQGAREKLFF. In DNA, the CDR3 is TGTGCCAGTAGTGGGGGACAGGGGGCGAGAGAAAAACTGTTTTTT.

In this sample, this clone turned up once. The sample has other DNA sequences that encode this CDR3 too. This rearrangement joins TRBV5-1 to TRBJ2-3; possibly TRBD2 for D (5 bases). Trimming left V 0 bases short and J 0 bases short, with 8 bases between. Germline CDR1 and CDR2: SGHRS and YFSETQ. CDR3 length: 15 residues. The CDR3 reads CASSLGGASTDTQYF. The DNA for the CDR3 is TGCGCCAGCAGCTTGGGGGGAGCTAGCACAGATACGCAGTATTTT.

This chain uses TRBV4-3 with TRBJ2-6, with 7 bases fitting TRBD1. Per germline, CDR1 LGHNA and CDR2 YSLEER. This CDR3 has 18 amino acids. J lost 0 bases, V lost 2 bases, and 7 bases had no gene match. CDR3 loop: CASSQQGTALSGANVLTF. The CDR3 DNA follows: TGCGCCAGCAGCCAACAGGGGACAGCGCTCTCTGGGGCCAACGTCCTGACTTTC.

The chain recombines TRBV5-5 with TRBJ2-7, with 9 bases lining up with TRBD1. The CDR3 has 14 amino acids. The V gene end was trimmed by 5 bases and the J gene end by 3 bases; junction bases not matched to a gene: 6. Germline loops: CDR1 SGHKS, CDR2 YYEKEE (reference sequence). CDR3 amino acids: CASSGTGKGYEQYV. Here the CDR3 DNA reads TGTGCCAGCAGTGGGACAGGGAAAGGCTACGAGCAGTACGTC.

This clone was observed a few times. The J gene is TRBJ1-1, the V gene TRBV2, with 9 bases identical to TRBD1. The CDR3 spans 12 residues. The trim removed 6 bases at V and 12 bases at J, leaving 8 bases unmatched. Germline V gene lookup returns CDR1 SNHLY and CDR2 FYNNEI. As DNA, the CDR3 is TGTGCCAGCAGCAGGACAGGGGTCGAAACTTTCTTT. Translating gives CASSRTGVETFF.

This clone was found a few times. The chain uses TRBV18 and TRBJ1-1; D is uncertain. V lost 8 bases, J lost 1 base, and 8 bases lay in between. CDR3 length: 12 amino acids. Germline lookup yields CDR1 KGHSH and CDR2 LQKENI. The CDR3 loop is CASLTRNTEAFF. The CDR3 bases are TGTGCCAGCCTGACAAGGAACACTGAAGCTTTCTTT.